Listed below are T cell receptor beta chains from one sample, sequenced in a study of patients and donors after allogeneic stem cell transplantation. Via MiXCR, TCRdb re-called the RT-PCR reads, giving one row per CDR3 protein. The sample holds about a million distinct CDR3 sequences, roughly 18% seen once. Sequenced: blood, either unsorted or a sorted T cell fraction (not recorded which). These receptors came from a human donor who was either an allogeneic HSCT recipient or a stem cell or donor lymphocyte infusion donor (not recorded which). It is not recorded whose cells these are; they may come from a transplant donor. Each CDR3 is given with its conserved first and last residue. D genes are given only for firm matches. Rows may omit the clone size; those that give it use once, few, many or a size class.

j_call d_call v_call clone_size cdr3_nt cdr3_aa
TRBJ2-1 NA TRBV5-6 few TGTGCCAGCAGCTTGGCATTGCTTGGGGGTCTGGGTGAGCAGTTCTTC CASSLALLGGLGEQFF
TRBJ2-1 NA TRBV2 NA TGTGCCAGCAGTGAGCGGGATCGGACCTACAATGAGCAGTTCTTC CASSERDRTYNEQFF
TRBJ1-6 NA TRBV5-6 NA TGTGCCAGCAGCTTCACCCCGGGAACTAATAATTCACCCCTCCACTTT CASSFTPGTNNSPLHF
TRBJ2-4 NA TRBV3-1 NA TGTGCCAGCAGCCAAGAGGGTAGAGCAGGGGGGAAAGCAAACATTCAGTACTTC CASSQEGRAGGKANIQYF
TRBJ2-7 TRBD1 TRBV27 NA TGTGCCAGCAGTTTTGATGGGACAGGGGGCTTGGGCGAGCAGTACTTC CASSFDGTGGLGEQYF
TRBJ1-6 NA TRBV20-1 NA TGCAGTGCTCCGGGACAACATAATTCACCCCTCCACTTT CSAPGQHNSPLHF
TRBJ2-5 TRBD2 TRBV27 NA TGTGCCAGCAGATCGGGAGGCTCGGAGACCCAGTACTTC CASRSGGSETQYF
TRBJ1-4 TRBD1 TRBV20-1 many TGCAGTGCTAGCCGGGACAGGGGCAATGAAAAACTGTTTTTT CSASRDRGNEKLFF
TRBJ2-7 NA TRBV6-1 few TGTGCCAGCACCGAACTTGAGTCGGGGCAGTACTTC CASTELESGQYF
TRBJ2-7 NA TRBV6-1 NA TGTGCCTCTAAGGGGGGATCCTTTTACGAGCAGTACTTC CASKGGSFYEQYF
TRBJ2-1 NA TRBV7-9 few TGTGCCAGCAGCTCGACTACAGGAATCGCATTCGGACATGAGCAGTTCTTC CASSSTTGIAFGHEQFF
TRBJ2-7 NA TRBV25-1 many TGTGCCAGCAGTGATGCAAAAGGGGTCCCTTACGAGCAGTACTTC CASSDAKGVPYEQYF
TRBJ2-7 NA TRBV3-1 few TGTGCCAGCAGCCCCCGCGGGACCAAGTCCTACGAGCAGTACTTC CASSPRGTKSYEQYF
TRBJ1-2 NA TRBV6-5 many TGTGCCAGCAGTTTGGGGAACGGTGGCTACACCTTC CASSLGNGGYTF
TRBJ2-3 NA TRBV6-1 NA TGTGCCAGCAGGAAAAGGGCAGGGGGCACAGATACGCAGTATTTT CASRKRAGGTDTQYF
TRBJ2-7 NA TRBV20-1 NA TGCAGTGCTAGAGATCTTCGGGTTTACGAGCAGTACTTC CSARDLRVYEQYF
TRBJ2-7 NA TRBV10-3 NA TGTGCCATCAGTGGACCAGACTCCTTAGTCTACGAGCAGTACTTC CAISGPDSLVYEQYF
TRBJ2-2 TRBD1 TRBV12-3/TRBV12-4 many TGTGCCAGCAGCTGTCCCGGGACAGGGGCGAACACCGGGGAGCTGTTTTTT CASSCPGTGANTGELFF
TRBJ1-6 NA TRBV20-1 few TGCAGTGCTAGAGATGTGGGGAATTTGAATTCACCCCTCCACTTT CSARDVGNLNSPLHF
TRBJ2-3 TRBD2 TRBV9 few TGTGCCAGCAGCGTAGCTATGAGCGGGAGTTCAGATACGCAGTATTTT CASSVAMSGSSDTQYF
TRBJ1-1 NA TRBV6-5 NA TGTGCCAGCAGTTACGATGGGGGCACTGAAGCTTTCTTT CASSYDGGTEAFF
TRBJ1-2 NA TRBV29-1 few TGCAGCGTTGTACAGGAGACGGGCTACACCTTC CSVVQETGYTF
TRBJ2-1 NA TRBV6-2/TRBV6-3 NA TGTGCCAGCACGAGCCCAGTGGACGATGAGCAGTTCTTC CASTSPVDDEQFF
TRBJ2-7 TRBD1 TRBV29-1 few TGCAGCGTTGGCCCGCGACAGGGGATGCACGAGCAGTACTTC CSVGPRQGMHEQYF
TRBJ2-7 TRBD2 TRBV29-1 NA TGCAGCGTTCAACCAGCGGGAGGGCCCTACGAGCAGTACTTC CSVQPAGGPYEQYF
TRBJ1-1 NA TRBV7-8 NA TGTGCCAGCAGCCTAGACCTACTAAACACTGAAGCTTTCTTT CASSLDLLNTEAFF
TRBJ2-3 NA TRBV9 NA TGTGCCAGCAGCGTAGAACTACAGAATACGCAGTATTTT CASSVELQNTQYF
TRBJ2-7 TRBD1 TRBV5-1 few TGCGCCAGCAGCTTGGGTTGGGACAGGCTCCACGAGCAGTACTTC CASSLGWDRLHEQYF